This is a list of T cell receptor beta chains from one sample in a study of lung T cells in sarcoidosis with Löfgren's syndrome. TCRdb ran MiXCR on the reads and lists one entry per CDR3 protein. This sample yields about 19,000 distinct CDR3 sequences, of which 20% to 25% are seen a single time; approximately 0.77% belongs to the top ten. Sample: CD4+ T cells from bronchoalveolar lavage. The source is a human donor with sarcoidosis (Löfgren's syndrome or another form), or a control subject (not recorded which). CDR3s include the opening cysteine and the closing phenylalanine or tryptophan. Fields, in order: J gene, D gene, V gene, clone size, CDR3 DNA, CDR3 protein. The D gene is left open where the match is weak. Not all rows give a size; the values are once, few, many and, for expanded clones, a class.

j_call: TRBJ1-1; d_call: NA; v_call: TRBV7-9; clone_size: many; cdr3_nt: TGTGCCAGCAGCTTAGGAAGAGGAGGGCAGGGTGTGAACACTGAAGCTTTCTTT; cdr3_aa: CASSLGRGGQGVNTEAFF
j_call: TRBJ2-1; d_call: TRBD2; v_call: TRBV18; clone_size: NA; cdr3_nt: TGTGCCAGCTCAAGACTAGCGGGAGTGTCCTACAATGAGCAGTTCTTC; cdr3_aa: CASSRLAGVSYNEQFF
j_call: TRBJ2-1; d_call: NA; v_call: TRBV6-2/TRBV6-3; clone_size: medium-sized; cdr3_nt: TGTGCCAGCAGCCCCCGGCCCCAGGGGGAGCAGTTCTTC; cdr3_aa: CASSPRPQGEQFF
j_call: TRBJ1-1; d_call: NA; v_call: TRBV2; clone_size: few; cdr3_nt: TGTGCCAGCAGTGGGGTCAGGGGCTACACTGAAGCTTTCTTT; cdr3_aa: CASSGVRGYTEAFF
j_call: TRBJ2-3; d_call: TRBD2; v_call: TRBV6-4; clone_size: NA; cdr3_nt: TGTGCCAGCAGTGAAATAGCGGGAGCAGATACGCAGTATTTT; cdr3_aa: CASSEIAGADTQYF
j_call: TRBJ2-7; d_call: TRBD1; v_call: TRBV28; clone_size: many; cdr3_nt: TGTGCCAGCAGGGTAGGGGGCCACGAGCAGTACTTC; cdr3_aa: CASRVGGHEQYF
j_call: TRBJ2-7; d_call: NA; v_call: TRBV4-1; clone_size: many; cdr3_nt: TGCGCCAGCAGCCAAGAAGAGGCCTATTTCTACGAGCAGTACTTC; cdr3_aa: CASSQEEAYFYEQYF
j_call: TRBJ1-1; d_call: TRBD1; v_call: TRBV7-2; clone_size: NA; cdr3_nt: TGTGCCAGCAGCCCTGATACAGGGGGGTACGCTGAGGCTTTCTTT; cdr3_aa: CASSPDTGGYAEAFF
j_call: TRBJ2-1; d_call: TRBD2; v_call: TRBV20-1; clone_size: many; cdr3_nt: TGCAGTGCTGAGCCCGGGACTAGCGGGAACAATGAGCAGTTCTTC; cdr3_aa: CSAEPGTSGNNEQFF
j_call: TRBJ1-2; d_call: TRBD1; v_call: TRBV7-2; clone_size: many; cdr3_nt: TGTGCCAGCAGCTTCTCTACAGGGGGGGGCGGCTACACCTTC; cdr3_aa: CASSFSTGGGGYTF
j_call: TRBJ1-1; d_call: NA; v_call: TRBV28; clone_size: medium-sized; cdr3_nt: TGTGCCAGCAGGCAATCTGGGAGGGTCGCTTTCTTT; cdr3_aa: CASRQSGRVAFF
j_call: TRBJ2-3; d_call: NA; v_call: TRBV7-2; clone_size: NA; cdr3_nt: TGTGCCAGCAGCTCGATGACGCCGGACCATCTCACGGATGCGCAGTATTTT; cdr3_aa: CASSSMTPDHLTDAQYF
j_call: TRBJ2-3; d_call: NA; v_call: TRBV5-6; clone_size: NA; cdr3_nt: TGTGCCAACAGCTTTGGGACAATATTCCAACCGGATACGCAGTATTTT; cdr3_aa: CANSFGTIFQPDTQYF
j_call: TRBJ2-5; d_call: TRBD2; v_call: TRBV5-1; clone_size: many; cdr3_nt: TGCGCCAGCAGCTCCACTAGCGGACAAGAGACCCAGTACTTC; cdr3_aa: CASSSTSGQETQYF
j_call: TRBJ1-2; d_call: NA; v_call: TRBV28; clone_size: many; cdr3_nt: TGTGCCAGCAGCCTAAGTACATTGTATGGCTACACCTTC; cdr3_aa: CASSLSTLYGYTF
j_call: TRBJ2-3; d_call: NA; v_call: TRBV7-8; clone_size: many; cdr3_nt: TGTGCCAGCAGCGTCGGAAAGACAGATACGCAGTATTTT; cdr3_aa: CASSVGKTDTQYF
j_call: TRBJ2-3; d_call: TRBD2; v_call: TRBV7-9; clone_size: few; cdr3_nt: TGTGCCAGCAGCCCCCGGGGCGGGAGGAGTACAGATACGCAGTATTTT; cdr3_aa: CASSPRGGRSTDTQYF
j_call: TRBJ1-1; d_call: NA; v_call: TRBV3-1; clone_size: NA; cdr3_nt: TGTGCCAGCAGCCAAGGCACCAACACTGAAGCTTTCTTT; cdr3_aa: CASSQGTNTEAFF
j_call: TRBJ1-6; d_call: NA; v_call: TRBV18; clone_size: NA; cdr3_nt: TGTGCCAGCTCTCGCGACAGGATTGGCAATTCACCCCTCCACTTT; cdr3_aa: CASSRDRIGNSPLHF
j_call: TRBJ2-3; d_call: TRBD1; v_call: TRBV7-6; clone_size: many; cdr3_nt: TGTGCCAGCAGCGTAAACCGGGACAGGGAAGCAGATACGCAGTATTTT; cdr3_aa: CASSVNRDREADTQYF
j_call: TRBJ2-7; d_call: TRBD1; v_call: TRBV28; clone_size: few; cdr3_nt: TGTGCCAGCAGTTTAAGTGGACAGGGTAAAAGGAACAAGCAGTACTTC; cdr3_aa: CASSLSGQGKRNKQYF
j_call: TRBJ2-7; d_call: NA; v_call: TRBV10-3; clone_size: NA; cdr3_nt: TGTGCCTCCAAGGCCCCGCTGGAGGGGCTGTCCTACGAGCAGTACTTC; cdr3_aa: CASKAPLEGLSYEQYF
j_call: TRBJ2-7; d_call: TRBD2; v_call: TRBV20-1; clone_size: medium-sized; cdr3_nt: TGCAGTGTTAAGACTAGCGGGAGTGGAGGCTACGAGCAGTACTTC; cdr3_aa: CSVKTSGSGGYEQYF
j_call: TRBJ1-5; d_call: NA; v_call: TRBV18; clone_size: few; cdr3_nt: TGTGCCAGCTCACCACTTCGGGACTCTCTCAAGCATTTT; cdr3_aa: CASSPLRDSLKHF
j_call: TRBJ1-2; d_call: TRBD1; v_call: TRBV7-2; clone_size: many; cdr3_nt: TGTGCCAGCAGCTTAGGACAGGGGGCGAGGGGCTACACCTTC; cdr3_aa: CASSLGQGARGYTF
j_call: TRBJ2-7; d_call: NA; v_call: TRBV20-1; clone_size: many; cdr3_nt: TGCAGTGCTCCGGGAGCGGATCGCTCCTACGAGCAGTACTTC; cdr3_aa: CSAPGADRSYEQYF